The 28 T cell receptor beta chains reported below all come from one sample, sequenced in a study of neurological immune-mediated disorders. Indicated time point: longitudinal time-point 3. TCRdb processed the 5' RACE reads anew with MiXCR; each CDR3 protein has one entry. The data contain more than 50,000 distinct CDR3 sequences, more than 7% of them singletons. Sequencing was done on a sample of PBMCs. The receptors shown here come from a woman in her thirties or forties in good health.

In this sample, this clonotype turned up many times. The chain couples TRBV6-2 or TRBV6-3 to TRBJ2-1; 9 bases are shared with TRBD1. CDR3 length: 14 amino acids. Germline lookup yields CDR1 MNHEY and CDR2 SVGEGT. With V trimmed by 5 bases and J by 16 bases, 15 bases remained unmatched. CDR3 amino acids: CASSLNTYRGQGFF. CDR3 coding DNA: TGTGCCAGCAGTCTAAATACCTACAGGGGGCAGGGTTTCTTC.

This clonotype has only one observation. This may stem from a read error, because a much larger clone lies one nucleotide away. V usage is TRBV18 and J usage is TRBJ1-1; TRBD1 might be the D (6 bases). This CDR3 has 15 amino acids. Germline values: CDR1 KGHSH, CDR2 LQKENI. CDR3 amino acids: CTSSPGDGRNTEAFF. DNA for the CDR3: TGTACCAGCTCACCAGGGGACGGGAGGAACACTGAAGCTTTCTTT.

This clonotype was seen repeatedly, ten times or more. The chain has TRBV7-3 and TRBJ2-3; 8 bases map to TRBD2. The CDR3 contains 15 residues. Germline V gene data show CDR1 as SGHTA and CDR2 as FQGTGA. Trimming at V came to 5 bases and at J to 3 bases, leaving 7 bases not matched to a gene. CDR3 sequence reads: CASSLTGLGTDTQYF. The CDR3 coding sequence is TGTGCCAGCAGCCTCACGGGACTAGGTACAGATACGCAGTATTTT.

This clonotype was counted at least ten times. The CDR3 loop reads CASSYGTGGGTEAFF. DNA for the CDR3: TGTGCCAGCAGTTATGGGACAGGGGGAGGCACTGAAGCTTTCTTT. The chain recombines TRBV6-2 or TRBV6-3 with TRBJ1-1; 11 nucleotides match TRBD1. The CDR3 is 15 amino acids. From germline, CDR1 is MNHEY and CDR2 SVGEGT. J was trimmed by 4 bases and V by 3 bases; bases with no gene match: 4.

This clonotype came up many times. This chain joins TRBV20-1 and TRBJ2-2; 8 bases match TRBD1. CDR3 length: 18 amino acids. The J segment lost 5 bases and the V segment lost 3 bases, leaving 17 bases of the junction unmatched. The germline gives CDR1 DFQATT, CDR2 SNEGSKA (reference sequence). The CDR3 DNA reads TGCAGTGCTAGCCCTCTTCCCGGACAGGGAAAAGGGACCGGGGAGCTGTTTTTT. Protein sequence: CSASPLPGQGKGTGELFF.

This clonotype was detected ten times or more. The J gene is TRBJ2-4, the V gene TRBV5-1; TRBD1 is a possible D gene (6 bases). The ends were cut back, 4 bases at V and 8 bases at J, with 19 bases in the middle. This CDR3 region has 15 residues. CDR1 is SGHRS, CDR2 YFSETQ, per germline. This CDR3 is CASSRGGRQVDIQYF. CDR3 sequence (DNA): TGCGCCAGCAGCCGAGGGGGACGACAAGTCGACATTCAGTACTTC.

This clonotype was recorded at least ten times. V gene TRBV5-5 combines with J gene TRBJ1-1; 8 bases agree with TRBD1. This CDR3 is built from 16 residues. The trim removed 4 bases at V and 0 bases at J, leaving 8 bases unmatched. CDR1 and CDR2 (germline): SGHKS, YYEKEE (reference sequence). In nucleotides, the CDR3 is TGTGCCAGCAGCCCGAACAGGGGGATTATGAACACTGAAGCTTTCTTT. It codes for CASSPNRGIMNTEAFF.

This clonotype was observed a few times. This chain connects TRBV20-1 to TRBJ2-7, with 10 bases aligning to TRBD1. V dropped 5 bases and J dropped 5; count of bases not matched to a gene: 6. The CDR3 loop spans 13 amino acids. The V gene's germline CDR1 is DFQATT and CDR2 SNEGSKA (reference sequence). CDR3 nucleotide sequence: TGCAGTGCTTTCCGGGACAGGGGCCACGAGCAGTACTTC. This codes for CSAFRDRGHEQYF.

The table lists this clonotype with many counts. This chain joins TRBV4-1 and TRBJ2-3, with 10 nucleotides matching TRBD2. This CDR3 contains 16 residues. Looked up from germline, CDR1 is MGHRA and CDR2 is YSYEKL. With V trimmed by 4 bases and J by 2 bases, 6 bases remained unmatched. CDR3 sequence: CASSLGLADSTDTQYF. The CDR3 nucleotides are TGCGCCAGCAGCCTCGGACTAGCGGATTCCACAGATACGCAGTATTTT.

This clonotype occurred a few times. This rearrangement joins TRBV7-3 to TRBJ2-1, with a weak D call TRBD2 (6 bases). The CDR3 totals 16 residues. From germline, CDR1 is SGHTA and CDR2 FQGTGA. Trimming cost V 5 bases and J 3 bases, with 17 bases left between them. The CDR3 is CASSPRRAGYYNEQFF. CDR3 nucleotides: TGTGCCAGCAGCCCCCGTCGGGCGGGATACTACAATGAGCAGTTCTTC. Drawing the rest from reference TRBV7-3 and TRBJ2-1, the complete variable domain is GAGVSQTPSNKVTEKGKYVELRCDPISGHTALYWYRQSLGQGPEFLIYFQGTGAADDSGLPNDRFFAVRPEGSVSTLKIQRTERGDSAVYLCASSPRRAGYYNEQFFGPGTRLTVL.

This clonotype showed up many times. The chain recombines TRBV18 with TRBJ1-4; 9 bases are a match to TRBD1. The V gene's germline CDR1 is KGHSH and CDR2 LQKENI. CDR3 length: 18 residues. Losses at the gene ends were 0 bases for V and 5 bases for J; bases not matched to a gene: 10. The CDR3, as DNA: TGTGCCAGCTCACCACCTGTAGGACAGGGGCTCGAAAATGAAAAACTGTTTTTT. Its protein is CASSPPVGQGLENEKLFF.

This clonotype was picked up many times. The chain carries TRBV5-1 and TRBJ2-7, with D possibly TRBD1 on 6 matching bases. Trimming pared 4 bases from V and 5 bases from J, leaving 16 bases between. Germline CDR1 is SGHRS and CDR2 is YFSETQ. The CDR3 consists of 14 residues. This CDR3 is CASSLDRTVDEQYF. CDR3 nucleotides: TGCGCCAGCAGCCTCGACAGGACCGTCGACGAGCAGTACTTC.

This clonotype came up many times. The J gene is TRBJ1-3, the V gene TRBV6-1; 8 bases fit TRBD1. V gave up 3 bases and J gave up 4 bases; unmatched junction bases: 5. The CDR3 has 15 amino acids. CDR1 and CDR2 from the germline V gene are MNHNS and SASEGT. The CDR3 here is CASSEDRVSGNTIYF. CDR3 in DNA: TGTGCCAGCAGTGAGGACAGGGTATCAGGAAACACCATATATTTT.

Many counts were recorded for this clonotype. The chain carries TRBV7-2 and TRBJ2-2; 9 bases fit TRBD2. CDR3 size: 15 residues. V was clipped by 3 bases and J by 8 bases; unmatched bases: 7. The germline V gene encodes CDR1 SGHTA and CDR2 FQGNSA. The CDR3 nucleotides are TGTGCCAGCAGCTTGATAGCGGGAGCGGCGGGGGAGCTGTTTTTT. This sequence encodes CASSLIAGAAGELFF.

This clonotype was seen many times. V usage is TRBV6-4 and J usage is TRBJ2-5; D is ambiguous. Germline V gene data show CDR1 as MRHNA and CDR2 as SNTAGT. The CDR3 runs to 17 residues. V dropped 3 bases and J dropped 5 bases, with 22 bases sitting between them. The CDR3 here is CASSEGIDCLIGETQYF. The CDR3 DNA reads as TGTGCCAGCAGTGAAGGTATCGACTGTCTCATAGGGGAGACCCAGTACTTC.

With regard to this clonotype: Possible read error: a much larger clone is one base away. This chain connects TRBV20-1 to TRBJ2-2, with 8 bases matching TRBD1. There are 17 residues in the CDR3. The J segment lost 5 bases and the V segment lost 1 base, leaving 12 bases of the junction unmatched. CDR1 is DFQATT and CDR2 is SNEGSKA in the germline V gene (reference sequence). The CDR3, as DNA: TGCAGTGCTAGAGTGTGGGCAGGGGGCGCAGGAACCGGGGAGCTGTTTTTT. It translates to CSARVWAGGAGTGELFF.

The sample holds many counts of this clonotype. The CDR3 DNA reads TGCAGTGCTAGAGACGACAGGGTTAGCTCCTACGAGCAGTACTTC. Encoded protein: CSARDDRVSSYEQYF. The rearrangement links TRBV20-1 to TRBJ2-7; 7 bases line up with TRBD1. Germline values: CDR1 DFQATT, CDR2 SNEGSKA (reference sequence). The CDR3 totals 15 residues. After removal of 0 bases from V and 0 bases from J, the junction contained 5 bases not matched to a gene.

This clonotype was seen repeatedly, ten times or more. The chain employs TRBV12-3 or TRBV12-4 and TRBJ2-6; possible D gene TRBD2, 5 bases. V lost 2 bases and J 2 bases, leaving 7 bases between the germline ends. The CDR3 consists of 15 residues. The CDR3 nucleotides read TGTGCCAGCAGTTTAACCGGGGCTGGGGCCAACGTCCTGACTTTC. Translation gives CASSLTGAGANVLTF.

This clonotype appeared many times. The genes are TRBV21-1 and TRBJ2-1; the table assigns TRBD2, which was not confirmed against the DNA. TRBV21-1 is classified as a pseudogene. The CDR3 loop spans 19 amino acids. CDR3 residues: CASSKSGLAGGQIYNEQFF. The CDR3 coding sequence is TGTGCCAGCAGCAAATCGGGACTAGCGGGGGGACAAATCTACAATGAGCAGTTCTTC.

Many counts were recorded for this clonotype. This chain connects TRBV9 to TRBJ2-3, with a weak D call TRBD2 (5 bases). The CDR3 runs 16 residues. Germline CDR1 SGDLS, CDR2 YYNGEE. V lost 2 bases and J 1 base, leaving 14 bases between the germline ends. Here the CDR3 reads CASSVGLAGGTDTQYF. CDR3 bases: TGTGCCAGCAGCGTCGGACTGGCCGGGGGCACAGATACGCAGTATTTT.

This clonotype has at least ten counts. The chain has TRBV20-1 and TRBJ2-1; TRBD2 agrees at 10 bases. V gave up 0 bases and J gave up 9 bases; unmatched junction bases: 14. The germline gives CDR1 DFQATT, CDR2 SNEGSKA (reference sequence). This CDR3 comprises 17 residues. The chain's CDR3 is CSARDHKRGGSAGEQFF. For the CDR3, the DNA is TGCAGTGCTAGAGATCATAAGCGGGGGGGTTCCGCCGGTGAGCAGTTCTTC.

This clonotype was seen at least ten times. This chain connects TRBV5-1 to TRBJ2-3, with 12 bases lining up with TRBD2. The CDR3 runs 15 residues. CDR1 is SGHRS and CDR2 is YFSETQ in the germline V gene. V shed 4 bases, J shed 5 bases, and the junction held 5 bases outside the gene matches. The CDR3 DNA follows: TGCGCCAGCAGCGCCGGGACTAGCGGGCGAGATACGCAGTATTTT. This translates into CASSAGTSGRDTQYF.

This clonotype was counted ten times or more. The chain joins TRBV7-3 to TRBJ1-1, with D possibly being TRBD1 (5 bases). Germline V gene data show CDR1 as SGHTA and CDR2 as FQGTGA. The CDR3 contains 13 residues. With 1 base removed from V and 3 bases from J, the gap between germline ends came to 6 bases. DNA for the CDR3: TGTGCCAGCAGCTTAAGCAGGGACACTGAAGCTTTCTTT. Protein sequence: CASSLSRDTEAFF.

This clonotype was seen many times. This chain joins TRBV20-1 and TRBJ1-1, with D possibly being TRBD1 (5 bases). The CDR3 is 14 amino acids. Germline lookup yields CDR1 DFQATT and CDR2 SNEGSKA (reference sequence). V was shortened by 2 bases and J by 4 bases, with 14 bases between the two germline ends. For the CDR3, the DNA is TGCAGTGCTAGACGGGTCGGAAGGGGCACTGAAGCTTTCTTT. Its protein is CSARRVGRGTEAFF.

This clonotype came up many times. V is TRBV15 and J is TRBJ1-1; the D is unclear. The CDR3 runs 13 residues. Germline V gene sequence: CDR1 LNHNV, CDR2 YYDKDF (reference sequence). Trimming removed 4 bases at V and 3 bases at J, with 9 bases between. CDR3 sequence reads: CATSTWRDTEAFF. In DNA form, the CDR3 reads TGTGCCACCAGCACCTGGAGGGACACTGAAGCTTTCTTT.

There are many counts of this clonotype. The rearrangement uses TRBV13 and TRBJ1-1; D is possibly TRBD1 (5 bases). The germline V gene has CDR1 PRHDT and CDR2 FYEKMQ (reference sequence). The CDR3 extends over 14 amino acids. V lost 6 bases to trimming and J lost 4 bases, with 15 bases between them. CDR3 in DNA: TGTGCCAGCAGATTACGCACTGGGACCACTGAAGCTTTCTTT. The encoded protein is CASRLRTGTTEAFF.

This clonotype has ten or more counts. The chain is built from TRBV9 and TRBJ1-2; D is perhaps TRBD1 (5 bases). This CDR3 is 15 amino acids long. Trimming shortened V by 0 bases and J by 4 bases, and 13 bases separated the two germline ends. The V gene's germline CDR1 is SGDLS and CDR2 YYNGEE. The CDR3 DNA follows: TGTGCCAGCAGCGTAGACAGAGGGGCTCGCTATGGCTACACCTTC. Amino acid sequence: CASSVDRGARYGYTF.

This clonotype was picked up many times. The gene calls are TRBV14 and TRBJ2-3, with D perhaps TRBD1 (6 bases). CDR1 and CDR2 (germline): SGHDN, FVKESK. The CDR3 contains 14 residues. The ends were cut back, 4 bases at V and 3 bases at J, with 11 bases in the middle. This CDR3 is CASSRQARTDTQYF. The CDR3 DNA sequence: TGTGCCAGCAGCCGACAGGCAAGGACAGATACGCAGTATTTT.